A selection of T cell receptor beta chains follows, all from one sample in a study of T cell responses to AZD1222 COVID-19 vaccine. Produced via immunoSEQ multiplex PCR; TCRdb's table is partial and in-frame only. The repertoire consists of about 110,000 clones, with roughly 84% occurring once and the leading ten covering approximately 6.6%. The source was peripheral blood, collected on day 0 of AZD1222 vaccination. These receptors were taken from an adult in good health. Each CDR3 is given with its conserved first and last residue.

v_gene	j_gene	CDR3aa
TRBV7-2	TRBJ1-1	CASSLAGAMNTEAFF
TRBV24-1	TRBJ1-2	CATSDSRGGSNYGYTF
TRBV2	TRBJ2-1	CASTGSLVPTYNEQFF
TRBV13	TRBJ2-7	CASSFGVLSHGDYEQYF
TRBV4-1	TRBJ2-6	CASSQVRGSGANVLTF
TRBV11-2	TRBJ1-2	CASSPTSGGLYGYTF
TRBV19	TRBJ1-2	CASRPLGPYGYTF
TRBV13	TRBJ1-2	CASSFQGAPGGYTF
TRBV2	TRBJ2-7	CASSEGLASAEQYF
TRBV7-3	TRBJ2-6	CASSPGGSGANVLTF
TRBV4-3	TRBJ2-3	CASSQEVQGLTSTDTQYF
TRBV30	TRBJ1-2	CAPRGQGFNYGYTF
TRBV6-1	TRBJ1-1	CASSDRLAGTEAFF
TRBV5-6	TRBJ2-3	CASSLSRGRTPDTQYF
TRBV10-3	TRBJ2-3	CAIRTGGTDTQYF
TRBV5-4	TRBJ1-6	CASSLRGQQDSPLHF
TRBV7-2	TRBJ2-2	CASSLGGAGELFF
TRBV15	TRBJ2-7	CATSRSRGYEQYF
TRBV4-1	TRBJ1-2	CASSQEGKGLRGYTF
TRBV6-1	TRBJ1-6	CASSEDRSSYNSPLHF
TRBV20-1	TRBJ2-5	CSSWGGETQYF
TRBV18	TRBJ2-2	CASSPPGPMNTGELFF
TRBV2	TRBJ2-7	CASRVLEGERTYEQYF
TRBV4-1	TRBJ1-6	CASAQGSSRWGSPLHF
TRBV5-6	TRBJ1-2	CASSLGQLASNYGYTF
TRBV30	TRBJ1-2	CAYFGQYGYTF
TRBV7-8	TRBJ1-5	CASSLARGLYSNQPQHF
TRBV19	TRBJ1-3	CASSLGRSGNTIYF
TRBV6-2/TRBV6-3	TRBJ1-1	CASSYAENTEAFF
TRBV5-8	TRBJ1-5	CASSLYSLSRQPQHF